Shown below are 17 T cell receptor beta chains from a single sample sequenced in a study of cytomegalovirus exposure and HLA in healthy donors. The PCR had 60 Vbeta and 13 Jbeta primers. Data came from immunoSEQ multiplex PCR; TCRdb stores just in-frame clones and leaves some out. The data contain 150,000 or so clones, 70% to 85% of them singletons. Sequences were obtained from PBMCs. The receptors were sampled from a woman between 45 and 65 years old in good health and CMV-seropositive.

The table lists this clone with a few counts. This chain joins TRBV6-5 and TRBJ2-3; the D is unclear. The CDR3 consists of 14 residues. Trimming left V 3 bases short and J 3 bases short, with 10 bases between. Looked up from germline, CDR1 is MNHEY and CDR2 is SVGAGI. The CDR3 protein is CASSYGEATDTQYF. The CDR3 DNA sequence: TGTGCCAGCAGTTATGGAGAGGCGACAGATACGCAGTATTTT.

The chain couples TRBV9 to TRBJ2-2; the D is unclear. The CDR3 length is 13 residues. Germline-derived CDR1 and CDR2 are SGDLS and YYNGEE. V lost 4 bases, J lost 4 bases, and 8 bases lay in between. The CDR3 bases are TGTGCCAGCAGCCCCCCAGTCACCGGGGAGCTGTTTTTT. Translated, it gives CASSPPVTGELFF.

As to this clone: Other nucleotide sequences in the sample specify the same CDR3. The rearrangement uses TRBV7-9 and TRBJ2-3; D is unresolved. This CDR3 is 12 amino acids long. The germline V gene encodes CDR1 SEHNR and CDR2 FQNEAQ (reference sequence). With 5 bases removed from V and 2 bases from J, the gap between germline ends came to 5 bases. As DNA, the CDR3 is TGTGCCAGCAGCCCAAACACAGATACGCAGTATTTT. Translating gives CASSPNTDTQYF. Complete variable domain (other parts from reference TRBV7-9 and TRBJ2-3): DTGVSQNPRHKITKRGQNVTFRCDPISEHNRLYWYRQTLGQGPEFLTYFQNEAQLEKSRLLSDRFSAERPKGSFSTLEIQRTEQGDSAMYLCASSPNTDTQYFGPGTRLTVL.

The V call is TRBV4-1, the J call TRBJ1-5; perhaps TRBD1 as D (6 bases). Trimming cost V 4 bases and J 0 bases, with 16 bases left between them. Germline CDR1 MGHRA, CDR2 YSYEKL. The CDR3 loop spans 17 amino acids. CDR3 amino acids: CASSLFITGNSNQPQHF. CDR3 nucleotide sequence: TGCGCCAGCAGCCTTTTTATAACAGGGAATAGCAATCAGCCCCAGCATTTT.

V gene TRBV30 combines with J gene TRBJ2-3, with 14 bases fitting TRBD2. Trimming removed 1 base from V and 1 base from J; junction bases left unmatched: 1. The CDR3 contains 16 residues. Looked up from germline, CDR1 is GTSNPN and CDR2 is SVGIG (reference sequence). CDR3 protein: CAWSAGLAGGTDTQYF. In DNA form, the CDR3 reads TGTGCCTGGAGTGCGGGACTAGCGGGGGGCACAGATACGCAGTATTTT.

The V call is TRBV5-1, the J call TRBJ2-5; 10 bases fit TRBD1. Looked up from germline, CDR1 is SGHRS and CDR2 is YFSETQ. V was pared by 8 bases and J by 4 bases, with 14 bases of the junction left unmatched. The CDR3 runs 16 residues. CDR3 sequence (DNA): TGCGCCAGTGCGACCGGGCGAGACAGGGGGCGAGAGACCCAGTACTTC. This codes for CASATGRDRGRETQYF.

V gene TRBV29-1 combines with J gene TRBJ2-1, with TRBD1 matching 9 bases. Germline V gene data show CDR1 as SQVTM and CDR2 as ANQGSEA. The V segment lost 1 base and the J segment 8 bases; nucleotides outside the gene matches: 3. The CDR3 totals 13 residues. The CDR3 here is CSVEGWDRDEQFF. The CDR3 coding sequence is TGCAGCGTTGAAGGGTGGGACAGGGATGAGCAGTTCTTC.

Only a few counts were recorded for this clone. The rearrangement joins TRBV7-3 to TRBJ2-3; the match to TRBD2 covers 15 bases. V lost 5 bases, J lost 4 bases, and 4 bases stayed unmatched. This CDR3 has 16 residues. Germline loops: CDR1 SGHTA, CDR2 FQGTGA. The CDR3 coding sequence is TGTGCCAGCAGCCGGACTAGCGGGGGGGGTGCAGATACGCAGTATTTT. Its translation is CASSRTSGGGADTQYF.

The chain links TRBV29-1 to TRBJ2-1, with 7 positions matching TRBD1. The germline gives CDR1 SQVTM, CDR2 ANQGSEA. The ends lost 7 bases at V and 9 bases at J; junction bases unmatched: 12. The CDR3 contains 13 residues. The CDR3, as DNA: TGCAGCGCTTCTCCGGGACAGTATTCTGAGCAGTTCTTC. It codes for CSASPGQYSEQFF.

This clone showed up just once. The chain carries TRBV6-4 and TRBJ2-3; perhaps TRBD1 as D (5 bases). Germline CDR1 is MRHNA and CDR2 is SNTAGT. This CDR3 is built from 14 residues. V lost 9 bases and J 3 bases, leaving 16 bases between the germline ends. For the CDR3, the DNA is TGTGCCAGAGAAGGGTTCAGGGAAACAGATACGCAGTATTTT. Amino acids: CAREGFRETDTQYF.

The rearrangement links TRBV7-9 to TRBJ2-3; 12 bases are shared with TRBD1. The V gene end was trimmed by 11 bases and the J gene end by 6 bases; junction bases not matched to a gene: 9. CDR1 and CDR2 from the germline V gene are SEHNR and FQNEAQ (reference sequence). The CDR3 runs to 14 residues. This chain's CDR3 is CALTGTGGLDTQYF. CDR3 sequence (DNA): TGTGCCCTAACCGGGACAGGGGGCTTGGATACGCAGTATTTT.

V gene TRBV9 combines with J gene TRBJ2-1; 15 bases fit TRBD2. J gave up 15 bases and V 3 bases, and 7 bases lay outside the gene matches. CDR1 is SGDLS, CDR2 YYNGEE, per germline. The CDR3 extends over 14 amino acids. CDR3 coding DNA: TGTGCCAGCAGCGCCGGACTAGCGGGGGGGCCTTGGTTCTTC. It is translated as CASSAGLAGGPWFF.

This clone was recorded once. J is TRBJ2-1 and V is TRBV7-2; 7 nucleotides line up with TRBD2. From germline, CDR1 is SGHTA and CDR2 FQGNSA. The CDR3 extends over 15 amino acids. After removal of 1 base from V and 9 bases from J, the junction contained 9 bases not matched to a gene. The DNA of the CDR3 is TGTGCCAGCAGCTTAGTTCAGATCGGCGGGAGTGAGCAGTTCTTC. Residues: CASSLVQIGGSEQFF.

V is TRBV30 and J is TRBJ2-2; the D gene is possibly TRBD1 (5 bases). V was shortened by 5 bases and J by 6 bases, with 7 bases between the two germline ends. The CDR3 has 11 amino acids. Germline assignment: CDR1 GTSNPN and CDR2 SVGIG (reference sequence). Written as DNA, the CDR3 is TGTGCCTGGCAGGGATCCGGGGAGCTGTTTTTT. Translating gives CAWQGSGELFF.

The chain uses TRBV5-6 and TRBJ1-2; D not resolved. The CDR3 length is 14 residues. CDR1 is SGHDT and CDR2 is YYEEEE in the germline V gene. V dropped 0 bases and J dropped 4 bases, with 10 bases sitting between them. The CDR3, as DNA: TGTGCCAGCAGCTTGGACGGGAGAGGCTATGGCTACACCTTC. It encodes CASSLDGRGYGYTF.

The chain combines TRBV6-5 with TRBJ2-1; maybe TRBD1 (6 bases). CDR1 and CDR2 (germline): MNHEY, SVGAGI. The V end was cut by 0 bases, the J end by 8 bases, with 17 bases between. The CDR3 is made up of 16 amino acids. The CDR3 region is CASSYSTPQGTHEQFF. In DNA form, the CDR3 reads TGTGCCAGCAGTTACTCGACACCCCAGGGGACCCATGAGCAGTTCTTC.

This chain uses TRBV5-4 with TRBJ1-1, with 10 nucleotides matching TRBD1. V was pared by 2 bases and J by 5 bases, with 3 bases of the junction left unmatched. The CDR3 is made up of 14 amino acids. CDR1 SGHNT and CDR2 YYREEE come from the germline V gene (reference sequence). CDR3: CASSLDRGRTEAFF. CDR3 coding DNA: TGTGCCAGCAGCTTAGACAGGGGGCGAACTGAAGCTTTCTTT.